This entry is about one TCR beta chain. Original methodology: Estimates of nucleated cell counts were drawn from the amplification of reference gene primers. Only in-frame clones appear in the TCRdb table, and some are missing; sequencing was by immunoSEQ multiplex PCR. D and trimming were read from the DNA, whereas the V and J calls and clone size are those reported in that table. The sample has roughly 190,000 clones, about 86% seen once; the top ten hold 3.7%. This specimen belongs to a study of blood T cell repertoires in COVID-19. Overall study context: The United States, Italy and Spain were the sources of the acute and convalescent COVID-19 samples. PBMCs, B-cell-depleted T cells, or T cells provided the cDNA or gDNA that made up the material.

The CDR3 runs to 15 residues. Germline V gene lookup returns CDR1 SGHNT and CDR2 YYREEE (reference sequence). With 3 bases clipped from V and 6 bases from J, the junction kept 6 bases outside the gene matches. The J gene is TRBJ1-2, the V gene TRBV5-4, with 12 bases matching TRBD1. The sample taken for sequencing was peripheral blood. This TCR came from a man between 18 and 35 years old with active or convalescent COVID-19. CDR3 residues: CASSSRDRGRDGYTF. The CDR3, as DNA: TGTGCCAGCAGCTCGCGGGACAGGGGGCGGGATGGCTACACCTTC.